Listed here are 30 T cell receptor beta chains from one sample, sequenced in a study of tumor-infiltrating lymphocytes in localized non-small cell lung cancer. Sequencing used immunoSEQ multiplex PCR; TCRdb keeps in-frame clones, though not all of them. The sample holds about 16,000 clones; 70% to 80% are singletons and the top ten take around 10%. Sequencing was done on a sample of lung tumor tissue. The receptors come from a human donor with non-small cell lung cancer.

The chain carries TRBV7-9 and TRBJ1-1; D unresolved. CDR1 is SEHNR and CDR2 is FQNEAQ in the germline V gene (reference sequence). Trimming pared 2 bases from V and 1 base from J, leaving 17 bases between. The CDR3 loop spans 17 amino acids. CDR3 amino acids: CASSLYRIQGPNTEAFF. The CDR3 DNA follows: TGTGCCAGCAGCTTATATCGGATACAAGGGCCGAACACTGAAGCTTTCTTT.

The genes are TRBV5-1 and TRBJ1-1; D unclear. The CDR3 contains 12 residues. V lost 4 bases, J lost 2 bases, and 6 bases lay in between. Germline loops: CDR1 SGHRS, CDR2 YFSETQ. The CDR3 spells CASSRGNTEAFF. The CDR3 DNA sequence: TGCGCCAGCAGCCGGGGAAACACTGAAGCTTTCTTT.

This chain uses TRBV6-5 with TRBJ2-7; 8 bases fit TRBD1. The CDR3 runs to 14 residues. Unmatched junction bases numbered 5, after V lost 6 bases and J lost 1 base. Looked up from germline, CDR1 is MNHEY and CDR2 is SVGAGI. The chain's CDR3 is CASRGRQGSYEQYF. As DNA, the CDR3 is TGTGCCAGCAGAGGGCGACAGGGGTCCTACGAGCAGTACTTC.

This chain uses TRBV2 with TRBJ2-5, with D possibly called TRBD1 or TRBD2 (5 bases each). V was trimmed by 4 bases and J by 5 bases, leaving 17 bases between them. The CDR3 has 15 amino acids. Germline assignment: CDR1 SNHLY and CDR2 FYNNEI. For the CDR3, the DNA is TGTGCCAGCAGTGCACGACAGTCCTCGGGGGAGACCCAGTACTTC. This codes for CASSARQSSGETQYF.

The sample holds a few counts of this clone. The DNA of the CDR3 is TGCGCCAGCAGCTTCGCAGGGGATCAGGGGTATGGCTACACCTTC. Its protein product is CASSFAGDQGYGYTF. The rearrangement uses TRBV5-1 and TRBJ1-2, with D possibly matching TRBD1 (6 bases). In germline, CDR1 is SGHRS, CDR2 YFSETQ. This CDR3 region has 15 residues. V was trimmed by 2 bases and J by 5 bases, leaving 16 bases between them.

The chain recombines TRBV15 with TRBJ2-6, with a tentative D call TRBD2 (5 bases). Germline assignment: CDR1 LNHNV and CDR2 YYDKDF (reference sequence). The CDR3 spans 18 residues. Trimming stripped 0 bases from V and 0 bases from J, with 12 bases between. The CDR3 DNA is TGTGCCACCAGCAGAGATCTTCCGGGGAGCTCTGGGGCCAACGTCCTGACTTTC. Residues: CATSRDLPGSSGANVLTF.

Sample share makes this clone medium-sized (0.01 to 0.1%). The chain has TRBV9 and TRBJ2-7, with D uncertain. The V and J ends lost 0 bases and 5 bases respectively, with 9 bases between them. This CDR3 spans 13 amino acids. Germline V CDR1 and CDR2: SGDLS, YYNGEE. The CDR3, as DNA: TGTGCCAGCAGCGTAGTCCCGGGCAACGAGCAGTACTTC. It encodes CASSVVPGNEQYF.

This clone ranks as medium-sized. The rearrangement joins TRBV4-2 to TRBJ2-5; 10 bases align to TRBD2. Germline CDR1 is LGHNA and CDR2 is YNFKEQ. Trimming removed 0 bases from V and 7 bases from J; junction bases left unmatched: 8. The CDR3 is 16 residues long. Here the CDR3 DNA reads TGTGCCAGCAGCCAAGATTCAGCGGGGGGGCTAGGGACCCAGTACTTC. It encodes CASSQDSAGGLGTQYF.

The chain combines TRBV6-5 with TRBJ1-1, with D possibly being TRBD1 (6 bases). V gave up 6 bases and J gave up 2 bases, with 10 bases separating them. The CDR3 totals 13 residues. CDR1 is MNHEY, CDR2 SVGAGI, per germline. CDR3 coding DNA: TGTGCCAGCAGGGACAGTTCTAACACTGAAGCTTTCTTT. The encoded protein is CASRDSSNTEAFF.

Concerning this clone: A read error may account for a junction end that differs from germline. V gene TRBV30 combines with J gene TRBJ1-1; TRBD1 is a possible D gene (6 bases). The CDR3 runs to 16 residues. Looked up from germline, CDR1 is GTSNPN and CDR2 is SVGIG (reference sequence). The CDR3: CAWSMQGRCLDTETFF. CDR3 nucleotide sequence: TGTGCCTGGAGCATGCAGGGGCGCTGCTTGGACACTGAAACTTTCTTT.

This clone showed up just once. The chain employs TRBV6-5 and TRBJ2-7; TRBD2 matches at 13 bases. CDR3 length equals 14 residues. The junction had 3 bases not matched to a gene; V was cut back by 5 bases and J by 5 bases. The germline gives CDR1 MNHEY, CDR2 SVGAGI. CDR3 nucleotide sequence: TGTGCCAGCAGTCGCGGACTAGCGGGAGACGAGCAGTACTTC. This codes for CASSRGLAGDEQYF.

The V and J genes are TRBV6-5 and TRBJ1-2; D unclear. The germline V gene encodes CDR1 MNHEY and CDR2 SVGAGI. V lost 5 bases and J 7 bases, leaving 8 bases between the germline ends. The CDR3 totals 11 residues. CDR3 nucleotides: TGTGCCAGCAGTCTCCCCCCTGGCTACACCTTC. This encodes CASSLPPGYTF.

The chain has TRBV18 and TRBJ1-1, with TRBD1 matching over 9 bases. Looked up from germline, CDR1 is KGHSH and CDR2 is LQKENI. Trimming took 3 bases from V and 1 from J; bases not matched to a gene: 12. CDR3 length equals 18 residues. CDR3 DNA sequence: TGTGCCAGCTCACCCCTCTTAACGGGACAGGGAACGAACACTGAAGCTTTCTTT. This sequence encodes CASSPLLTGQGTNTEAFF. Full variable domain (rest looked up from reference TRBV18 and TRBJ1-1): NAGVMQNPRHLVRRRGQEARLRCSPMKGHSHVYWYRQLPEEGLKFMVYLQKENIIDESGMPKERFSAEFPKEGPSILRIQQVVRGDSAAYFCASSPLLTGQGTNTEAFFGQGTRLTVV.

In its sample, this clone is medium-sized. The J gene is TRBJ1-1, the V gene TRBV28; weak D call: TRBD1 (6 bases). The V gene's germline CDR1 is MDHEN and CDR2 SYDVKM. There are 13 residues in the CDR3. Between the trimmed V and J ends, which lost 6 bases and 6 bases, there was a span of 14 bases. The CDR3 here is CASSKGGFAEAFF. CDR3 coding DNA: TGTGCCAGCAGCAAAGGGGGGTTCGCTGAAGCTTTCTTT.

This chain joins TRBV30 and TRBJ2-2, with D possibly matching TRBD1 (6 bases). Germline CDR1 GTSNPN, CDR2 SVGIG (reference sequence). The V end was cut by 3 bases, the J end by 6 bases, with 14 bases between. The CDR3 has 14 amino acids. The CDR3 nucleotides are TGTGCCTGGAGGTATACAGGGATCTCCGGGGAGCTGTTTTTT. Protein product: CAWRYTGISGELFF.

The CDR3 bases are TGTGCCAGCAGCTCGGAGGGAGCCACCGGGGAGCTGTTTTTT. This sequence encodes CASSSEGATGELFF. V usage is TRBV5-4 and J usage is TRBJ2-2, with a weak D call TRBD2 (6 bases). Trimming left V 3 bases short and J 4 bases short, with 10 bases between. Per germline, CDR1 SGHNT and CDR2 YYREEE (reference sequence). The CDR3 is 14 amino acids.

This clone appeared once. The chain recombines TRBV20-1 with TRBJ2-7; a possible D gene is TRBD2 (5 bases). From germline, CDR1 is DFQATT and CDR2 SNEGSKA (reference sequence). This CDR3 contains 10 residues. Trimming took off 6 bases at V and 6 bases at J, with 9 bases between the two ends. The CDR3, as DNA: TGCAGTGCCAATAGCGCCGAGCAGTACTTC. This gives the protein CSANSAEQYF.

The J gene is TRBJ1-5, the V gene TRBV28; D is unresolved. Trimming left V 0 bases short and J 4 bases short, with 1 base between. The CDR3 extends over 12 amino acids. The V gene's germline CDR1 is MDHEN and CDR2 SYDVKM. CDR3 region: CASSLWNQPQHF. CDR3 in DNA: TGTGCCAGCAGTTTATGGAATCAGCCCCAGCATTTT.

The V gene is TRBV11-3, the J gene TRBJ1-2; 8 bases align to TRBD1. J lost 8 bases, V lost 2 bases, and 7 bases had no gene match. The CDR3 runs 14 residues. Germline CDR1 and CDR2: SGHNT and YENEEA. The CDR3 reads CASSLNRRTGGYTF. The CDR3 nucleotides read TGTGCCAGCAGCTTAAATCGTCGGACAGGGGGCTACACCTTC.

In DNA, the CDR3 is TGTGCCAGCAGCCTAAACAGGGGGCTCGGCACAGATACGCAGTATTTT. It is translated as CASSLNRGLGTDTQYF. The gene calls are TRBV7-8 and TRBJ2-3; 9 bases agree with TRBD1. The germline CDR1 and CDR2 sequences are SGHVS and FQNEAQ. The CDR3 runs to 16 residues. V dropped 5 bases and J dropped 1; count of bases not matched to a gene: 7.

This clone was detected once. The chain recombines TRBV9 with TRBJ2-5; D gene uncertain. The J call may be faulty, since TRBJ2-7 better matches the DNA end. The germline gives CDR1 SGDLS, CDR2 YYNGEE. CDR3 length: 14 residues. The CDR3 region is CASSATGLPNEQYF. The CDR3 DNA follows: TGTGCCAGCAGCGCAACGGGCCTCCCGAACGAGCAGTACTTC.

The rearrangement links TRBV2 to TRBJ1-2, with TRBD1 matching 9 bases. In germline, CDR1 is SNHLY, CDR2 FYNNEI. This CDR3 is built from 13 residues. Trimming removed 5 bases from V and 8 bases from J; junction bases left unmatched: 6. CDR3 residues: CASSPGQGYGYTF. Here the CDR3 DNA reads TGTGCCAGCAGTCCAGGACAGGGGTACGGCTACACCTTC.

Details on this clone: Other DNA sequences within the sample encode an identical CDR3. V and J are TRBV2 and TRBJ1-1, with D possibly matching TRBD1 (5 bases). The V gene lost 6 bases and the J gene lost 2 bases, with 10 bases spanning the gap. In germline, CDR1 is SNHLY, CDR2 FYNNEI. The CDR3 covers 13 residues. The DNA of the CDR3 is TGTGCCAGCAGCGGGACGGCTAACACTGAAGCTTTCTTT. Translating gives CASSGTANTEAFF.

CDR3 nucleotide sequence: TGTGCCTGGAGCAGGTGGGGGGCGGGTGGGAGCACTGAAGCTTTCTTT. Translated, it gives CAWSRWGAGGSTEAFF. This chain joins TRBV30 and TRBJ1-1, with D perhaps TRBD1 (6 bases). The CDR3 totals 16 residues. With 3 bases removed from V and 4 bases from J, the gap between germline ends came to 21 bases. CDR1 and CDR2 (germline): GTSNPN, SVGIG (reference sequence).

V gene TRBV6-1 combines with J gene TRBJ2-3; a weak D match, TRBD2 (6 bases). The CDR3 extends over 14 amino acids. CDR1 is MNHNS, CDR2 SASEGT, per germline. The ends were cut back, 8 bases at V and 4 bases at J, with 16 bases in the middle. CDR3 coding DNA: TGTGCCAGCGGGGATCAAGGCGGGGCAGATACGCAGTATTTT. Its protein product is CASGDQGGADTQYF.

The rearrangement joins TRBV12-1 to TRBJ1-1. TRBV12-1 is an annotated pseudogene. The CDR3 covers 14 residues. The CDR3 sequence: CASSNQTVNTEAFF. The CDR3 nucleotides are TGTGCCAGCAGCAATCAGACTGTGAACACTGAAGCTTTCTTT.

V and J are TRBV6-6 and TRBJ1-1; D unresolved. In germline, CDR1 is MNHNY, CDR2 SVGAGI (reference sequence). With 8 bases removed from V and 3 bases from J, the gap between germline ends came to 13 bases. The CDR3 extends over 13 amino acids. The CDR3, as DNA: TGTGCCAGCTCTATACTAGCTGACACTGAAGCTTTCTTT. This sequence encodes CASSILADTEAFF.

V gene TRBV14 combines with J gene TRBJ1-3, with D hard to call. This CDR3 has 13 residues. The V gene's germline CDR1 is SGHDN and CDR2 FVKESK. The V end lost 4 bases, the J end lost 0 bases, and 4 bases lay between the germline ends. The CDR3 here is CASSLNSGNTIYF. CDR3 coding DNA: TGTGCCAGCAGCCTAAACTCTGGAAACACCATATATTTT. The full variable domain, rest sourced from reference TRBV14 and TRBJ1-3, is EAGVTQFPSHSVIEKGQTVTLRCDPISGHDNLYWYRRVMGKEIKFLLHFVKESKQDESGMPNNRFLAERTGGTYSTLKVQPAELEDSGVYFCASSLNSGNTIYFGEGSWLTVV.

J is TRBJ2-7 and V is TRBV20-1, with no clear D. Trimming removed 3 bases at V and 2 bases at J, with 5 bases between. The germline gives CDR1 DFQATT, CDR2 SNEGSKA (reference sequence). This CDR3 comprises 11 residues. Written as DNA, the CDR3 is TGCAGTGCTAGGGGCACCTACGAGCAGTACTTC. It is translated as CSARGTYEQYF.

V is TRBV7-9 and J is TRBJ1-5, with 7 nucleotides matching TRBD1. V gave up 3 bases and J gave up 3 bases; unmatched junction bases: 5. The length of the CDR3 is 15 residues. Germline CDR1 SEHNR, CDR2 FQNEAQ (reference sequence). The CDR3 nucleotides read TGTGCCAGCAGCTTCGGGACAGCCAACAATCAGCCCCAGCATTTT. Its translation: CASSFGTANNQPQHF. Variable domain in full (rest from reference TRBV7-9 and TRBJ1-5): DTGVSQNPRHKITKRGQNVTFRCDPISEHNRLYWYRQTLGQGPEFLTYFQNEAQLEKSRLLSDRFSAERPKGSFSTLEIQRTEQGDSAMYLCASSFGTANNQPQHFGDGTRLSIL.